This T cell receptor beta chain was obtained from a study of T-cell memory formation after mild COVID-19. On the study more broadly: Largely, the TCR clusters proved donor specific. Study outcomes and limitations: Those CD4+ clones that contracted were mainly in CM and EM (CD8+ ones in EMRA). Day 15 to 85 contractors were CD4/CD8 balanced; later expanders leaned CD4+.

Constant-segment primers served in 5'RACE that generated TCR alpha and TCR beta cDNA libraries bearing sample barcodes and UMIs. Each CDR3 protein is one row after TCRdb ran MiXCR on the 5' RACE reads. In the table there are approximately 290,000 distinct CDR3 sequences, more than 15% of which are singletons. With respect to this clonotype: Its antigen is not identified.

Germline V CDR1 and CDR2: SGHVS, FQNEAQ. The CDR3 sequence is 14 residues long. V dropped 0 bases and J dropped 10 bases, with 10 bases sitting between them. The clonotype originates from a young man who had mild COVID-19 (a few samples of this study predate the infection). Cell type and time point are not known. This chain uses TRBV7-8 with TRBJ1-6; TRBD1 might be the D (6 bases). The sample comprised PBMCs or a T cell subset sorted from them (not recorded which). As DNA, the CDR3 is TGTGCCAGCAGCTTAGCCAGGGGTAGGTCACCCCTCCACTTT. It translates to CASSLARGRSPLHF.